Listed below are T cell receptor beta chains from one sample, sequenced in a study of beta chain features in type 1 diabetes. Sequencing used immunoSEQ multiplex PCR; TCRdb keeps in-frame clones, though not all of them. The sample consists of under 950,000 clones, under 20% of them appearing once. Material: naive CD4+ T cells from blood. Receptors were obtained from a woman under 30 in good health. Both conserved end residues are part of each CDR3. The order of the fields is V gene, D gene, clone size, J gene, CDR3 protein, CDR3 DNA. A D gene is named only where the DNA matches it firmly. The size of a clone is reported for some rows only, either as once, few or many, or as a class for expanded clones.

>TRBV5-6|TRBD2|NA|TRBJ2-1
CASSLTSGSVYNEQFF
TGTGCCAGCAGCTTGACTAGCGGGAGTGTTTACAATGAGCAGTTCTTC
>TRBV19|NA|NA|TRBJ2-7
CASSIGPAGTVSYEQYF
TGTGCCAGTAGTATTGGACCCGCCGGGACGGTCTCCTACGAGCAGTACTTC
>TRBV7-2|NA|NA|TRBJ1-1
CASSFRTENTEAFF
TGTGCCAGCAGCTTTCGGACAGAGAACACTGAAGCTTTCTTT
>TRBV5-4|TRBD2|NA|TRBJ2-4
CASSGGLAGDKNIQYF
TGTGCCAGCAGCGGTGGACTAGCGGGGGACAAAAACATTCAGTACTTC
>TRBV5-1|TRBD2|NA|TRBJ2-2
CASRPPGAGGPRTGELFF
TGCGCCAGCAGACCCCCAGGAGCGGGAGGGCCAAGGACCGGGGAGCTGTTTTTT
>TRBV7-2|NA|few|TRBJ2-1
CASSLARYNEQFF
TGTGCCAGCAGCTTAGCGCGGTACAATGAGCAGTTCTTC
>TRBV27|NA|NA|TRBJ2-5
CASSLWGRATQETQYF
TGTGCCAGCAGTTTATGGGGCAGGGCCACACAAGAGACCCAGTACTTC
>TRBV7-9|TRBD1|NA|TRBJ2-7
CASSFTGTGAYEQYF
TGTGCCAGCAGCTTTACCGGGACAGGGGCATACGAGCAGTACTTC
>TRBV27|NA|NA|TRBJ1-2
CASNGMGPGNYGYTF
TGTGCCAGCAACGGGATGGGGCCGGGTAACTATGGCTACACCTTC
>TRBV28|NA|NA|TRBJ2-7
CASSLSPGFHEQYF
TGTGCCAGCAGTTTGTCGCCCGGGTTCCACGAGCAGTACTTC
>TRBV6-5|NA|NA|TRBJ2-1
CASSYGAAAANEQFF
TGTGCCAGCAGTTACGGGGCTGCGGCGGCCAATGAGCAGTTCTTC
>TRBV4-3|TRBD2|NA|TRBJ2-5
CASSPIAGGWAETQYF
TGCGCCAGCAGCCCGATAGCGGGAGGGTGGGCAGAGACCCAGTACTTC
>TRBV5-6|TRBD1|few|TRBJ2-5
CASSLRDRGTQYF
TGTGCCAGCAGCCTGCGGGACAGGGGGACCCAGTACTTC
>TRBV7-9|TRBD2|NA|TRBJ2-3
CASSREATDTQYF
TGTGCCAGCAGCCGGGAGGCTACAGATACGCAGTATTTT
>TRBV9|NA|once|TRBJ1-1
CASSVGVGQNTEAFF
TGTGCCAGCAGCGTAGGAGTCGGCCAGAACACTGAAGCTTTCTTT
>TRBV4-3|NA|few|TRBJ2-1
CASSRSSNEQFF
TGCGCCAGCAGCCGGAGCAGCAATGAGCAGTTCTTC
>TRBV6-4|NA|NA|TRBJ2-5
CASSDSSRDSEETQYF
TGTGCCAGCAGTGACTCGTCCCGGGACTCGGAGGAGACCCAGTACTTC
>TRBV7-3|NA|few|TRBJ2-5
CASSLLPSGAQYF
TGTGCCAGCAGCTTACTCCCGAGCGGTGCCCAGTACTTC
>TRBV28|TRBD2|NA|TRBJ2-1
CASSLPRLAGGYNEQFF
TGTGCCAGCAGTTTACCGAGACTAGCGGGAGGTTACAATGAGCAGTTCTTC
>TRBV5-1|NA|few|TRBJ2-1
CASSGRDYNEQFF
TGCGCCAGCAGCGGCCGGGACTACAATGAGCAGTTCTTC
>TRBV9|NA|few|TRBJ2-1
CASSADNYNEQFF
TGTGCCAGCAGCGCGGACAACTACAATGAGCAGTTCTTC
>TRBV15|TRBD1|few|TRBJ2-1
CATSRPGTGSSSNEQFF
TGTGCCACCAGCAGACCGGGGACAGGGAGTTCAAGCAATGAGCAGTTCTTC
>TRBV14|NA|NA|TRBJ1-2
CASTSGPRRGVYGYTF
TGTGCCAGCACCTCAGGTCCCAGGCGAGGGGTATATGGCTACACCTTC
>TRBV2|NA|NA|TRBJ1-3
CASSEEEVSSGNTIYF
TGTGCCAGCAGTGAGGAGGAGGTTAGCTCTGGAAACACCATATATTTT
>TRBV6-1|NA|few|TRBJ2-1
CASSERGNEQFF
TGTGCCAGCAGTGAGAGGGGGAATGAGCAGTTCTTC
>TRBV11-2|NA|few|TRBJ2-4
CASSLGTGNIQYF
TGTGCCAGCAGCTTGGGCACTGGGAACATTCAGTACTTC
>TRBV5-1|NA|NA|TRBJ2-2
CASSLDTNTGELFF
TGCGCCAGCAGCTTGGACACTAACACCGGGGAGCTGTTTTTT
>TRBV7-9|NA|NA|TRBJ1-1
CASSTRQPNTEAFF
TGTGCCAGCAGCACCCGACAGCCGAACACTGAAGCTTTCTTT
>TRBV7-9|NA|few|TRBJ2-7
CASSLVGRAFEQYF
TGTGCCAGCAGCTTAGTCGGAAGGGCTTTCGAGCAGTACTTC
>TRBV2|TRBD2|NA|TRBJ2-5
CASSEGLAGGSETQYF
TGTGCCAGCAGCGAGGGACTAGCGGGAGGGTCGGAGACCCAGTACTTC
>TRBV7-2|NA|few|TRBJ2-7
CASSFQSGSYEQYF
TGTGCCAGCAGCTTCCAATCGGGTTCGTACGAGCAGTACTTC
>TRBV18|TRBD2|few|TRBJ2-3
CASSPNRGLAGVLSTDTQYF
TGTGCCAGCTCACCAAATCGCGGGCTAGCGGGAGTGCTAAGCACAGATACGCAGTATTTT